These T cell receptor beta chains were read from a single sample in a study of blood T cells in healthy people across ages. TCRdb called the 5' RACE reads again in MiXCR, with one record for every CDR3 protein. In the table there are roughly 1.7 million distinct CDR3 sequences, roughly 30% of which are singletons. Sequenced input: blood. These receptors were collected from a woman in her 30s in good health. CDR3s include the opening cysteine and the closing phenylalanine or tryptophan. The D gene is left open where the match is weak.

d_gene: -
v_gene: TRBV9
j_gene: TRBJ2-5
CDR3aa: CASSPQDRGTQYF

d_gene: TRBD1
v_gene: TRBV4-1
j_gene: TRBJ1-2
CDR3aa: CASSQDRTGLLRGYTF

d_gene: TRBD2
v_gene: TRBV11-3
j_gene: TRBJ2-3
CDR3aa: CASSLGRRGGADTQYF

d_gene: TRBD2
v_gene: TRBV29-1
j_gene: TRBJ2-5
CDR3aa: CSVYVPTSAQETRYF

d_gene: -
v_gene: TRBV7-7
j_gene: TRBJ2-1
CDR3aa: CASTGSLRATTNNEQFF

d_gene: -
v_gene: TRBV3-1
j_gene: TRBJ2-7
CDR3aa: CASSQLGPTYEQYF

d_gene: TRBD2
v_gene: TRBV28
j_gene: TRBJ2-1
CDR3aa: CASRAASGRAPYNEQFF

d_gene: -
v_gene: TRBV30
j_gene: TRBJ1-2
CDR3aa: CAWSGGSGYGYTF

d_gene: -
v_gene: TRBV29-1
j_gene: TRBJ1-2
CDR3aa: CSVEGYYGYTF

d_gene: -
v_gene: TRBV7-8
j_gene: TRBJ2-1
CDR3aa: CVSSRGRVTGSEQFF

d_gene: -
v_gene: TRBV6-5
j_gene: -
CDR3aa: CASSYSVGSDEQYF

d_gene: -
v_gene: TRBV7-9
j_gene: TRBJ2-5
CDR3aa: CAGSSAQGQETQYF

d_gene: -
v_gene: TRBV27
j_gene: TRBJ2-7
CDR3aa: CASSSSDFSYEQYF

d_gene: TRBD1
v_gene: TRBV6-1
j_gene: TRBJ2-7
CDR3aa: CASSDGTAPYEQYF

d_gene: TRBD2
v_gene: TRBV7-9
j_gene: TRBJ2-6
CDR3aa: CASSLDGGVWSTGANVLTF

d_gene: TRBD2
v_gene: TRBV9
j_gene: TRBJ2-1
CDR3aa: CASSEGTSGRGEQFF

d_gene: TRBD1
v_gene: TRBV10-3
j_gene: TRBJ1-2
CDR3aa: CAISESSTGGAYYGYTF

d_gene: -
v_gene: TRBV20-1
j_gene: TRBJ2-4
CDR3aa: CSARTARAGGIQYF

d_gene: TRBD1
v_gene: TRBV6-5
j_gene: TRBJ1-1
CDR3aa: CASKRDRGLEAFF

d_gene: TRBD2
v_gene: TRBV10-3
j_gene: TRBJ2-2
CDR3aa: CAIRPGLDTGELFF

d_gene: -
v_gene: TRBV5-5
j_gene: TRBJ1-1
CDR3aa: CASSLLMLGTEAFF

d_gene: -
v_gene: TRBV12-3/TRBV12-4
j_gene: TRBJ2-1
CDR3aa: CASAPTGSSYNEQFF

d_gene: -
v_gene: TRBV3-1
j_gene: TRBJ2-7
CDR3aa: CASSRTRRRGYEQYF

d_gene: TRBD2
v_gene: TRBV20-1
j_gene: TRBJ2-1
CDR3aa: CRTTGLALHEQFF

d_gene: TRBD1
v_gene: TRBV15
j_gene: TRBJ2-7
CDR3aa: CATSRGGQGSHEQYF

d_gene: -
v_gene: TRBV29-1
j_gene: TRBJ2-7
CDR3aa: CSVEDDPSYEQYF